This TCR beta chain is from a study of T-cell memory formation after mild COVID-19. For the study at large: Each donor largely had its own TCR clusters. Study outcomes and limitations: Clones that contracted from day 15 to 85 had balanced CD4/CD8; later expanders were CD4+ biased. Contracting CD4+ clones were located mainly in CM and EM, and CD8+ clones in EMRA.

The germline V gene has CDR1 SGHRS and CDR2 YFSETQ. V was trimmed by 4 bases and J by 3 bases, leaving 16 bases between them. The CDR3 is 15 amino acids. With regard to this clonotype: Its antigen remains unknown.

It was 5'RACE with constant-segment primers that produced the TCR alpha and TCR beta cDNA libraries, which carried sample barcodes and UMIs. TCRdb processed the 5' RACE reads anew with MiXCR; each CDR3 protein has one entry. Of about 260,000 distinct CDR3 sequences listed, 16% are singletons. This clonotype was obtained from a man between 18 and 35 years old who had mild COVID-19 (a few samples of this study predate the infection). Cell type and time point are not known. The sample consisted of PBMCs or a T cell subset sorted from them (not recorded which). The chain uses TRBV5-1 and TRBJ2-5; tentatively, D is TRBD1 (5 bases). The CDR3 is CASSPRPGIKETQYF. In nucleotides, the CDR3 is TGCGCCAGCAGCCCGCGGCCAGGGATCAAAGAGACCCAGTACTTC.